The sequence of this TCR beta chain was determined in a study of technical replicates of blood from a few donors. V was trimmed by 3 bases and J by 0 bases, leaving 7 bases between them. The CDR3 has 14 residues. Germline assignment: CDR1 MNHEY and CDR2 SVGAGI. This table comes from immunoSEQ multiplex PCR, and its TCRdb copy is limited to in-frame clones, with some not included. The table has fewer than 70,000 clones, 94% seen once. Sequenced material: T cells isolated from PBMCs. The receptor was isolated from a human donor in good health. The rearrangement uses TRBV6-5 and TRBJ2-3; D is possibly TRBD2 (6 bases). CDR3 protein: CASSYAGSTDTQYF. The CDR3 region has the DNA TGTGCCAGCAGTTATGCGGGGAGCACAGATACGCAGTATTTT.